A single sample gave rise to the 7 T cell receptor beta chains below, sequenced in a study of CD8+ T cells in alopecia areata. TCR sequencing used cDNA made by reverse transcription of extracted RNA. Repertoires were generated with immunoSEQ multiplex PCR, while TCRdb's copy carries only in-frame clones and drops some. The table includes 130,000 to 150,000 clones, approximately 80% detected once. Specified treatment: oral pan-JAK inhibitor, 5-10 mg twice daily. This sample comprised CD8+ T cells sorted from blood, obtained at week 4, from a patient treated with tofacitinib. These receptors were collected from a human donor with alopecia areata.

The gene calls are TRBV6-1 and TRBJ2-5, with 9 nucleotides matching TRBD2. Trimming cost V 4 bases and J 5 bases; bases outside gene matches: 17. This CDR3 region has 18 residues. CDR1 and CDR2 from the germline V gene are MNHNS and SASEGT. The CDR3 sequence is CASSVLPSGDSKAETQYF. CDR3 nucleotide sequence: TGTGCCAGCAGTGTGCTCCCTAGCGGGGACTCGAAAGCGGAGACCCAGTACTTC.

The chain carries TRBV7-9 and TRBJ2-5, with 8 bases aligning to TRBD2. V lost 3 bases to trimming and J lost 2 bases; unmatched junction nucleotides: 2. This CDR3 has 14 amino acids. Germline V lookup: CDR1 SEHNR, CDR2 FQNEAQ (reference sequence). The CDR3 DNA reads TGTGCCAGCAGCTTCTCGGGGGGGCAAGAGACCCAGTACTTC. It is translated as CASSFSGGQETQYF.

CDR3 in DNA: TGCGCCAGCAGCTTGGCCGGAGGCGGGGAGCTGTTTTTT. This sequence encodes CASSLAGGGELFF. The chain couples TRBV5-1 to TRBJ2-2, with D perhaps matching TRBD2 (5 bases). Trimming removed 0 bases from V and 7 bases from J, with 7 bases in between. Germline V gives CDR1 SGHRS, CDR2 YFSETQ. The CDR3 runs 13 residues.

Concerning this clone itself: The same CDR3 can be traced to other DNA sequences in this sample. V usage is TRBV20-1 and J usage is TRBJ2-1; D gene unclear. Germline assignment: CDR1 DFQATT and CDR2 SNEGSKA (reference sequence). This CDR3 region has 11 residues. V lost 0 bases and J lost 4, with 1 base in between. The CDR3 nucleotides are TGCAGTGCTAGAGATTACAATGAGCAGTTCTTC. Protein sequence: CSARDYNEQFF.

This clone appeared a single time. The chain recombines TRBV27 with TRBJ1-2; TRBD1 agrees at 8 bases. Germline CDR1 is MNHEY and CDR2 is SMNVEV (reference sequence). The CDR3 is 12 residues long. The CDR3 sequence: CAVGRGLNGYTF. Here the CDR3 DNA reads TGTGCGGTAGGCAGGGGGCTTAATGGCTACACCTTC.

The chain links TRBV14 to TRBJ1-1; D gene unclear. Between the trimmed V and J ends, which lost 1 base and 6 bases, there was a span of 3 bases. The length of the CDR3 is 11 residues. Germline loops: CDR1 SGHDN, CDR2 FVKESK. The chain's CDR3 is CASSQGPEAFF. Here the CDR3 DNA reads TGTGCCAGCAGCCAAGGTCCTGAAGCTTTCTTT. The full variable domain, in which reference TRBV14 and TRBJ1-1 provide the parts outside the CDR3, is EAGVTQFPSHSVIEKGQTVTLRCDPISGHDNLYWYRRVMGKEIKFLLHFVKESKQDESGMPNNRFLAERTGGTYSTLKVQPAELEDSGVYFCASSQGPEAFFGQGTRLTVV.

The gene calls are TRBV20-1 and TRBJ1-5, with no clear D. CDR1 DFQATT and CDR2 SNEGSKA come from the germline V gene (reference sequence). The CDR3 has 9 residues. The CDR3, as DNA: TGCACTACTAATCAGCCCCAGCATTTT. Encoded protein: CTTNQPQHF.